These 13 T cell receptor beta chains were all obtained from the same sample, sequenced in a study of beta chain features in type 1 diabetes. Overall study findings and caveats: Type 1 diabetes patients had TCRB CDR3s that were shorter (moderately but significantly so) in all four CD4+ subsets.

Their recognized antigens are unknown. Of the isolated RNA, all was reverse transcribed, and so the sequenced material was expressed TCRB transcripts. Sequenced by immunoSEQ multiplex PCR; TCRdb stores in-frame clones only, minus some. The sample has hundreds of thousands of clones, around 15% seen once. The source material was naive CD4+ T cells from blood. The receptors were sampled from a man aged 18 to 29 with type 1 diabetes.

This clone was detected only a few times. J is TRBJ2-3 and V is TRBV28, with a possible D match to TRBD2 (6 bases). In germline, CDR1 is MDHEN, CDR2 SYDVKM. This CDR3 has 16 amino acids. Trimming stripped 8 bases from V and 1 base from J, with 19 bases between. The CDR3 sequence is CASSFPVADRTDTQYF. The CDR3 DNA follows: TGTGCCAGCTCCTTCCCTGTAGCGGACCGCACAGATACGCAGTATTTT.

This clone has more than one count but fewer than ten. At the DNA level, this CDR3 is encoded by other sequences in the same sample as well. The gene calls are TRBV25-1 and TRBJ1-2; D is perhaps TRBD1 (5 bases). Germline V gene data show CDR1 as MGHDK and CDR2 as SYGVNS. V lost 7 bases and J lost 4, with 13 bases in between. CDR3 length equals 13 residues. The CDR3 coding sequence is TGTGCCAGCACCGGGACGGGCGTCTATGGCTACACCTTC. This encodes CASTGTGVYGYTF.

This clone has only a few counts. J is TRBJ2-5 and V is TRBV29-1; D uncertain. V lost 4 bases, J lost 1 base, and 10 bases lay in between. The germline V gene has CDR1 SQVTM and CDR2 ANQGSEA. The CDR3 consists of 13 residues. The CDR3 spells CSVAGPIQETQYF. DNA of the CDR3: TGCAGCGTTGCCGGACCGATCCAAGAGACCCAGTACTTC.

This clone has a handful of counts. V gene TRBV29-1 combines with J gene TRBJ1-2, with 7 bases matching TRBD1. The ends lost 1 base at V and 5 bases at J; junction bases unmatched: 7. CDR1 is SQVTM, CDR2 ANQGSEA, per germline. This CDR3 region has 14 residues. The CDR3 is CSVEGQGDVYGYTF. Here the CDR3 DNA reads TGCAGCGTTGAAGGACAGGGTGATGTTTATGGCTACACCTTC.

Only a few counts were recorded for this clone. The CDR3 coding sequence is TGTGCCAGCAGCTTAGATGCGGAAGATACGCAGTATTTT. It encodes CASSLDAEDTQYF. The chain joins TRBV7-9 to TRBJ2-3, with no clear D. V lost 1 base and J 5 bases, leaving 7 bases between the germline ends. The CDR3 extends over 13 amino acids. Per germline, CDR1 SEHNR and CDR2 FQNEAQ (reference sequence).

The V call is TRBV11-2, the J call TRBJ2-7; the match to TRBD2 covers 9 bases. The CDR3 has 15 amino acids. Unmatched junction bases numbered 5, after V lost 3 bases and J lost 2 bases. Germline loops: CDR1 SGHAT, CDR2 FQNNGV. The CDR3 loop reads CASSFQRGDPYEQYF. The CDR3, as DNA: TGTGCCAGCAGCTTTCAGCGGGGGGACCCCTACGAGCAGTACTTC.

This chain links TRBV28 with TRBJ2-3, with 7 bases matching TRBD1. Germline V lookup: CDR1 MDHEN, CDR2 SYDVKM. The length of the CDR3 is 16 residues. The trim removed 5 bases at V and 0 bases at J, leaving 8 bases unmatched. CDR3 loop: CASSARTGASTDTQYF. The DNA for the CDR3 is TGTGCCAGCAGTGCCCGGACAGGTGCCAGCACAGATACGCAGTATTTT. The variable domain in full, with the rest retrieved from reference TRBV28 and TRBJ2-3, is DVKVTQSSRYLVKRTGEKVFLECVQDMDHENMFWYRQDPGLGLRLIYFSYDVKMKEKGDIPEGYSVSREKKERFSLILESASTNQTSMYLCASSARTGASTDTQYFGPGTRLTVL.

The rearrangement joins TRBV25-1 to TRBJ1-3; maybe TRBD1 (5 bases). This CDR3 spans 16 amino acids. Germline lookup yields CDR1 MGHDK and CDR2 SYGVNS. Deletions cut 4 bases from V and 0 bases from J, with 13 bases between. This CDR3 is CASSGGAGNSGNTIYF. The CDR3 DNA reads as TGTGCCAGCAGTGGAGGGGCGGGGAACTCTGGAAACACCATATATTTT.

The rearrangement uses TRBV30 and TRBJ2-7; D is ambiguous. The germline gives CDR1 GTSNPN, CDR2 SVGIG (reference sequence). CDR3 length equals 12 residues. V was shortened by 0 bases and J by 3 bases, with 6 bases between the two germline ends. CDR3 in DNA: TGTGCCTGGAGTGTAATTAGCTACGAGCAGTACTTC. This encodes CAWSVISYEQYF. Full variable domain (outside the CDR3, taken from reference TRBV30 and TRBJ2-7): SQTIHQWPATLVQPVGSPLSLECTVEGTSNPNLYWYRQAAGRGLQLLFYSVGIGQISSEVPQNLSASRPQDRQFILSSKKLLLSDSGFYLCAWSVISYEQYFGPGTRLTVT.

The V call is TRBV6-1, the J call TRBJ2-1, with D possibly matching TRBD1 (6 bases). This CDR3 has 15 amino acids. Trimming stripped 6 bases from V and 0 bases from J, with 12 bases between. Germline CDR1 and CDR2: MNHNS and SASEGT. The CDR3 loop reads CASRLDSSSYNEQFF. CDR3 nucleotide sequence: TGTGCCAGCAGGTTGGACAGTAGCTCCTACAATGAGCAGTTCTTC.

This clone was found a few times. The chain joins TRBV5-1 to TRBJ2-5; TRBD2 matches at 7 bases. The CDR3 sequence is 14 residues long. Per germline, CDR1 SGHRS and CDR2 YFSETQ. V dropped 4 bases and J dropped 5; count of bases not matched to a gene: 8. CDR3 sequence reads: CASSRGTTTETQYF. In DNA form, the CDR3 reads TGCGCCAGCAGCAGAGGGACTACTACGGAGACCCAGTACTTC.

This clone was seen only a few times. The chain links TRBV30 to TRBJ2-3; D is unclear. The ends were cut back, 0 bases at V and 4 bases at J, with 11 bases in the middle. CDR3 length equals 14 residues. Germline CDR1 is GTSNPN and CDR2 is SVGIG (reference sequence). DNA for the CDR3: TGTGCCTGGAGTGTACAATGGACCGCAGATACGCAGTATTTT. This encodes CAWSVQWTADTQYF. The full variable domain, in which reference TRBV30 and TRBJ2-3 provide the parts outside the CDR3, is SQTIHQWPATLVQPVGSPLSLECTVEGTSNPNLYWYRQAAGRGLQLLFYSVGIGQISSEVPQNLSASRPQDRQFILSSKKLLLSDSGFYLCAWSVQWTADTQYFGPGTRLTVL.

The chain carries TRBV30 and TRBJ1-5; TRBD1 might be the D (6 bases). Germline CDR1 and CDR2: GTSNPN and SVGIG (reference sequence). The CDR3 runs 16 residues. Trimming cost V 6 bases and J 6 bases, with 24 bases left between them. The CDR3, as DNA: TGTGCCTGCCGGGGGGGTGCAGGGGCCCCCGGTCAGCCCCAGCATTTT. Protein product: CACRGGAGAPGQPQHF. Drawing the rest from reference TRBV30 and TRBJ1-5, the complete variable domain is SQTIHQWPATLVQPVGSPLSLECTVEGTSNPNLYWYRQAAGRGLQLLFYSVGIGQISSEVPQNLSASRPQDRQFILSSKKLLLSDSGFYLCACRGGAGAPGQPQHFGDGTRLSIL.